A single sample is the source of the 26 T cell receptor beta chains below, sequenced in a study of technical replicates of blood from a few donors. Using immunoSEQ multiplex PCR, the repertoire was profiled, and TCRdb retains in-frame clones only, with some absent. The sample contains approximately 88,000 clones, approximately 94% of which appear only once. The sample comprised T cells isolated from PBMCs. The receptors shown here come from a human donor in good health.

The rearrangement joins TRBV19 to TRBJ2-1; possible D gene TRBD2, 5 bases. V dropped 5 bases and J dropped 8 bases, with 13 bases sitting between them. Germline V gives CDR1 LNHDA, CDR2 SQIVND (reference sequence). The CDR3 runs 13 residues. CDR3 residues: CASSFVGRDEQFF. For the CDR3, the DNA is TGTGCCAGTAGTTTCGTCGGGCGGGATGAGCAGTTCTTC.

CDR3 nucleotide sequence: TGTGCCAGCAGTGACCGGGACAGGAGAACCTACGAGCAGTACTTC. Translating it yields CASSDRDRRTYEQYF. V is TRBV6-1 and J is TRBJ2-7, with 8 bases aligning to TRBD1. V lost 3 bases, J lost 2 bases, and 6 bases stayed unmatched. The length of the CDR3 is 15 residues. Germline V gives CDR1 MNHNS, CDR2 SASEGT.

This clone was counted a single time. This sequence joins TRBV4-1 and TRBJ1-3; 8 bases agree with TRBD1. The trim removed 3 bases at V and 2 bases at J, leaving 3 bases unmatched. Germline V gene data show CDR1 as MGHRA and CDR2 as YSYEKL. CDR3 length equals 15 residues. The CDR3: CASSHRQGTGNTIYF. The CDR3 region has the DNA TGCGCCAGCAGCCACCGACAGGGGACTGGAAACACCATATATTTT.

The J gene is TRBJ2-1, the V gene TRBV20-1, with no clear D. The CDR3 runs to 11 residues. CDR1 is DFQATT, CDR2 SNEGSKA, per germline (reference sequence). The V and J ends lost 5 bases and 8 bases respectively, with 10 bases between them. The CDR3 here is CSALIAYEQFF. The CDR3, as DNA: TGCAGTGCTCTCATAGCATATGAGCAGTTCTTC.

This clone was recorded only once. The chain employs TRBV27 and TRBJ1-2, with TRBD1 as a possible D gene (5 bases). Germline loops: CDR1 MNHEY, CDR2 SMNVEV (reference sequence). Trimming took off 4 bases at V and 2 bases at J, with 11 bases between the two ends. The CDR3 spans 14 residues. CDR3 sequence (DNA): TGTGCCAGCAGTTCCTCGGACACGAACTATGGCTACACCTTC. This codes for CASSSSDTNYGYTF.

The rearrangement links TRBV12-2 to TRBJ2-1; the table's D call, TRBD2, was not checked against the DNA. TRBV12-2 is termed a pseudogene. The length of the CDR3 is 16 residues. Here the CDR3 DNA reads TGTGCAAGTCGCTTAGCGCAGGAGGAGCAGTACAATGAGCAGTTCTTC. This encodes CASRLAQEEQYNEQFF.

The CDR3 protein is CAAKGQGQAGGSYNEQFF. The CDR3, as DNA: TGTGCCGCCAAGGGGCAGGGTCAAGCGGGAGGCTCCTACAATGAGCAGTTCTTC. This chain joins TRBV10-3 and TRBJ2-1, with 9 bases matching TRBD2. The CDR3 extends over 18 amino acids. The V and J ends lost 11 bases and 0 bases, in that order; junction bases with no gene match: 17. Germline-derived CDR1 and CDR2 are ENHRY and SYGVKD.

V and J are TRBV29-1 and TRBJ2-7; 7 bases line up with TRBD2. From germline, CDR1 is SQVTM and CDR2 ANQGSEA. The J segment lost 3 bases and the V segment lost 1 base, leaving 3 bases of the junction unmatched. The length of the CDR3 is 13 residues. CDR3 nucleotides: TGCAGCGTTGAAGTTACGGGGGGCTACGAGCAGTACTTC. It specifies CSVEVTGGYEQYF.

The chain couples TRBV7-9 to TRBJ2-7; 10 bases fit TRBD1. CDR1 SEHNR and CDR2 FQNEAQ come from the germline V gene (reference sequence). The V and J ends lost 1 base and 9 bases, in that order; junction bases with no gene match: 12. This CDR3 region has 16 residues. The CDR3, as DNA: TGTGCCAGCAGCTTAGACCTGGGACAGGGGCTGGGCGGGCAGTACTTC. It translates to CASSLDLGQGLGGQYF.

The chain joins TRBV5-1 to TRBJ1-1, with a tentative D call TRBD1 (6 bases). This CDR3 contains 13 residues. V dropped 0 bases and J dropped 8 bases, with 11 bases sitting between them. Germline CDR1 SGHRS, CDR2 YFSETQ. The CDR3 sequence: CASSLGGPGEAFF. The CDR3 DNA is TGCGCCAGCAGCTTGGGGGGGCCAGGGGAAGCTTTCTTT.

The V call is TRBV4-1, the J call TRBJ1-4; 7 bases are shared with TRBD1. The junction had 15 bases not matched to a gene; V was cut back by 3 bases and J by 8 bases. The germline V gene has CDR1 MGHRA and CDR2 YSYEKL. This CDR3 is 17 amino acids long. The DNA for the CDR3 is TGCGCCAGCAGCCACCCAGGTACAAGGGGGCGCGGGGAAAAACTGTTTTTT. Its translation: CASSHPGTRGRGEKLFF.

V is TRBV27 and J is TRBJ1-2, with TRBD1 matching 7 bases. The CDR3 is made up of 15 amino acids. Looked up from germline, CDR1 is MNHEY and CDR2 is SMNVEV (reference sequence). After removal of 5 bases from V and 8 bases from J, the junction contained 14 bases not matched to a gene. CDR3 in DNA: TGTGCCAGCAGTGGGACCACAACAGGGGTGGAAGGCTACACCTTC. Translation: CASSGTTTGVEGYTF.

This clone appeared a single time. V gene TRBV4-1 combines with J gene TRBJ2-1, with 11 bases that match TRBD2. The ends lost 5 bases at V and 10 bases at J; junction bases unmatched: 10. The CDR3 contains 15 residues. The germline CDR1 and CDR2 sequences are MGHRA and YSYEKL. In DNA, the CDR3 is TGCGCCAGCAGCTATTCTAGCGGGGGGCGAGGGGAGCAGTTCTTC. Translating it yields CASSYSSGGRGEQFF.

V is TRBV12-5 and J is TRBJ2-7; D unresolved. The CDR3 is 13 amino acids. Germline V CDR1 and CDR2: LGHNT, FRNRAP. V lost 6 bases to trimming and J lost 6 bases, with 15 bases between them. This CDR3 is CASGLGVTSEQYF. The CDR3 nucleotides are TGTGCTAGTGGCTTAGGAGTTACCTCCGAGCAGTACTTC. Full variable domain (remainder filled in from reference TRBV12-5 and TRBJ2-7): DARVTQTPRHKVTEMGQEVTMRCQPILGHNTVFWYRQTMMQGLELLAYFRNRAPLDDSGMPKDRFSAEMPDATLATLKIQPSEPRDSAVYFCASGLGVTSEQYFGPGTRLTVT.

V is TRBV27 and J is TRBJ1-1, with 7 nucleotides matching TRBD1. The V gene's germline CDR1 is MNHEY and CDR2 SMNVEV (reference sequence). With V trimmed by 6 bases and J by 7 bases, 11 bases remained unmatched. This CDR3 is built from 14 residues. Here the CDR3 reads CASSSLTGDLEAFF. The CDR3 DNA is TGTGCCAGCAGCTCTCTAACAGGGGACCTTGAAGCTTTCTTT.

The chain uses TRBV5-1 and TRBJ2-3; D unclear. Per the germline V gene, CDR1 is SGHRS and CDR2 is YFSETQ. V dropped 6 bases and J dropped 0 bases, with 11 bases sitting between them. The CDR3 covers 14 residues. The CDR3 sequence: CASNAASSTDTQYF. DNA of the CDR3: TGCGCCAGCAATGCGGCCTCTAGCACAGATACGCAGTATTTT.

This clone was observed a single time. The chain has TRBV2 and TRBJ2-7; possibly TRBD2 for D (6 bases). The length of the CDR3 is 12 residues. V was shortened by 7 bases and J by 2 bases, with 9 bases between the two germline ends. CDR1 is SNHLY, CDR2 FYNNEI, per germline. This chain's CDR3 is CASTSGAYEQYF. The CDR3 DNA reads TGTGCCAGCACCTCGGGGGCCTACGAGCAGTACTTC.

The J gene is TRBJ1-3, the V gene TRBV9, with a weak D call TRBD1 (6 bases). From germline, CDR1 is SGDLS and CDR2 YYNGEE. The CDR3 runs 17 residues. Trimming cost V 2 bases and J 0 bases, with 15 bases left between them. The chain's CDR3 is CASSVGRGQSSGNTIYF. The CDR3 nucleotides read TGTGCCAGCAGCGTCGGCCGAGGACAGAGCTCTGGAAACACCATATATTTT.

This sequence joins TRBV6-5 and TRBJ2-1, with TRBD2 identical over 8 bases. J gave up 4 bases and V 4 bases, and 6 bases lay outside the gene matches. CDR3 size: 15 residues. CDR1 and CDR2 (germline): MNHEY, SVGAGI. CDR3 nucleotide sequence: TGTGCCAGCAGTTTGGGCGGGGGGACATACAATGAGCAGTTCTTC. This translates into CASSLGGGTYNEQFF.

J is TRBJ1-1 and V is TRBV6-1; perhaps TRBD1 as D (6 bases). CDR3 length: 16 residues. CDR1 MNHNS and CDR2 SASEGT come from the germline V gene. V shed 3 bases and J shed 0 bases, with 14 bases lying between them. The chain's CDR3 is CASSDLRQVMNTEAFF. CDR3 in DNA: TGTGCCAGCAGTGACCTTAGACAGGTCATGAACACTGAAGCTTTCTTT.

In nucleotides, the CDR3 is TGTGCCAGCAGCGGCGGGGATACGCAGTATTTT. The encoded protein is CASSGGDTQYF. The rearrangement joins TRBV2 to TRBJ2-3, with TRBD2 as a possible D gene (5 bases). V lost 6 bases and J lost 6, with 7 bases in between. Germline CDR1 is SNHLY and CDR2 is FYNNEI. There are 11 residues in the CDR3.

This clone was counted between two and nine times. The chain carries TRBV7-9 and TRBJ1-1; TRBD1 aligns across 9 bases. Germline-derived CDR1 and CDR2 are SEHNR and FQNEAQ (reference sequence). The trim removed 5 bases at V and 0 bases at J, leaving 4 bases unmatched. This CDR3 contains 15 residues. The CDR3 region has the DNA TGTGCCAGCAGCCAAACAGGGGGCATGAACACTGAAGCTTTCTTT. This translates into CASSQTGGMNTEAFF. The full variable domain, with the rest looked up from reference TRBV7-9 and TRBJ1-1, is DTGVSQNPRHKITKRGQNVTFRCDPISEHNRLYWYRQTLGQGPEFLTYFQNEAQLEKSRLLSDRFSAERPKGSFSTLEIQRTEQGDSAMYLCASSQTGGMNTEAFFGQGTRLTVV.

The CDR3 loop reads CASSLKGGAYDEQFF. Here the CDR3 DNA reads TGTGCCAGCAGCTTAAAGGGGGGGGCTTACGATGAGCAGTTCTTC. The chain couples TRBV7-3 to TRBJ2-1; the D gene is possibly TRBD2 (7 bases). The CDR3 length is 15 residues. V was cut by 1 base and J by 8 bases, with 15 bases left in between. Per the germline V gene, CDR1 is SGHTA and CDR2 is FQGTGA.

V and J are TRBV12-5 and TRBJ1-5; D not resolved. Trimming took 3 bases from V and 4 from J, leaving 7 bases between them. Germline V CDR1 and CDR2: LGHNT, FRNRAP. The CDR3 spans 13 residues. The CDR3 sequence: CASGLLENQPQHF. The CDR3, as DNA: TGTGCTAGTGGTTTATTGGAGAATCAGCCCCAGCATTTT.

This clone appeared a single time. The chain links TRBV5-1 to TRBJ2-3; the D gene is possibly TRBD2 (6 bases). V was pared by 0 bases and J by 1 base, with 15 bases between. CDR1 and CDR2 from the germline V gene are SGHRS and YFSETQ. CDR3 length: 17 residues. The CDR3 DNA reads as TGCGCCAGCAGCTTGGGTCCCGTCAAGCGGGGCACAGATACGCAGTATTTT. Its translation is CASSLGPVKRGTDTQYF.

The chain recombines TRBV28 with TRBJ2-7; D unresolved. CDR1 and CDR2 (germline): MDHEN, SYDVKM. V was clipped by 4 bases and J by 7 bases, with 14 bases between them. The CDR3 totals 13 residues. The CDR3 here is CASSYPRLSEQYF. DNA for the CDR3: TGTGCCAGCAGTTACCCCAGACTTTCTGAGCAGTACTTC.